These 7 T cell receptor beta chains were sequenced from one sample in a study of blood T cell repertoires in COVID-19. Profiling relied on immunoSEQ multiplex PCR, and the TCRdb table lists in-frame clones only, not all of them. Altogether 150,000 to 200,000 clones are present, roughly 84% being singletons, with the ten largest covering about 9.4%. The sequenced material came from peripheral blood. The origin of the receptors is a woman over 75 with acute or convalescent COVID-19.

The rearrangement links TRBV12-5 to TRBJ2-3; D remains unclear. Trimming removed 1 base at V and 4 bases at J, with 6 bases between. CDR3 size: 13 residues. CDR1 is LGHNT and CDR2 is FRNRAP in the germline V gene. The CDR3 region has the DNA TGTGCTAGTGGTTTGGGGGCAGCAGATACGCAGTATTTT. Translation gives CASGLGAADTQYF.

The genes are TRBV11-2 and TRBJ2-2, with a tentative D call TRBD1 (6 bases). V was trimmed by 5 bases and J by 2 bases, leaving 18 bases between them. The germline gives CDR1 SGHAT, CDR2 FQNNGV. The CDR3 runs 17 residues. CDR3 sequence (DNA): TGTGCCAGCAGCCCGTTTCGATGGGGGCTTAACACCGGGGAGCTGTTTTTT. It translates to CASSPFRWGLNTGELFF.

The chain joins TRBV4-1 to TRBJ2-1, with TRBD2 matching 8 bases. The CDR3 is 17 residues long. The germline CDR1 and CDR2 sequences are MGHRA and YSYEKL. J gave up 3 bases and V 0 bases, and 7 bases lay outside the gene matches. DNA of the CDR3: TGCGCCAGCAGCCAAGATTTCAGCGGGGGAAACTACAATGAGCAGTTCTTC. This gives the protein CASSQDFSGGNYNEQFF.

Here the CDR3 DNA reads TGTGCCAGCAGCCTACTGGCCTCTAGCAGCCCTGGGGAGACCCAGTACTTC. It is translated as CASSLLASSSPGETQYF. The genes are TRBV5-6 and TRBJ2-5; TRBD2 might be the D (5 bases). The CDR3 runs 17 residues. V was cut by 4 bases and J by 5 bases, with 24 bases left in between. Germline V gene data show CDR1 as SGHDT and CDR2 as YYEEEE.

The V call is TRBV3-1 (or the pseudogene TRBV3-2), the J call TRBJ1-2, with D perhaps matching TRBD1 (6 bases). The CDR3 is 14 residues long. Per germline, CDR1 LGHDT and CDR2 YNNKEL (reference sequence). Trimming shortened V by 0 bases and J by 5 bases, and 10 bases separated the two germline ends. CDR3 amino acids: CASSQDNRAYGYTF. The CDR3 region has the DNA TGTGCCAGCAGCCAAGATAACAGGGCTTATGGCTACACCTTC.

The chain uses TRBV2 and TRBJ1-3; no firm D call. Per the germline V gene, CDR1 is SNHLY and CDR2 is FYNNEI. The length of the CDR3 is 13 residues. V gave up 11 bases and J gave up 4 bases, with 15 bases separating them. CDR3 coding DNA: TGTGCCCTGGGAGGAGAAAACGGAAACACCATATATTTT. Translating gives CALGGENGNTIYF. The full variable domain, its missing parts supplied by reference TRBV2 and TRBJ1-3, is EPEVTQTPSHQVTQMGQEVILRCVPISNHLYFYWYRQILGQKVEFLVSFYNNEISEKSEIFDDQFSVERPDGSNFTLKIRSTKLEDSAMYFCALGGENGNTIYFGEGSWLTVV.

This clone was seen once. The rearrangement joins TRBV6-4 to TRBJ2-1; 8 positions agree with TRBD2. Looked up from germline, CDR1 is MRHNA and CDR2 is SNTAGT. With 2 bases clipped from V and 5 bases from J, the junction kept 8 bases outside the gene matches. The CDR3 loop spans 16 amino acids. CDR3 protein: CASSDPPGLVNNEQFF. The CDR3 region has the DNA TGTGCCAGCAGTGACCCCCCGGGACTAGTCAACAATGAGCAGTTCTTC.